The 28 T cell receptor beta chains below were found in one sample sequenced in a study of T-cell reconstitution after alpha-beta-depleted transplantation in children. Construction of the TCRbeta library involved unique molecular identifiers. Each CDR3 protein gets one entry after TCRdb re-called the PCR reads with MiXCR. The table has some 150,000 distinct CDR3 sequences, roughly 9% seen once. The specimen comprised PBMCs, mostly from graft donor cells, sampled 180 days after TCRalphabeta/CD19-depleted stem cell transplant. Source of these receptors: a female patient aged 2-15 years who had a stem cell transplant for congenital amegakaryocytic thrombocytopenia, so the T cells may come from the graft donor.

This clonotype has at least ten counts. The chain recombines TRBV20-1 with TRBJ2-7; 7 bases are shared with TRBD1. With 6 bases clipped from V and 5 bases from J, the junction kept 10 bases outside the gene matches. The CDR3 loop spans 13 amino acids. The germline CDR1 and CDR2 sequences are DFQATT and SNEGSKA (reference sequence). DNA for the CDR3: TGCAGTGCCCGGGTGACAGGGTCCAACGAGCAGTACTTC. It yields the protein CSARVTGSNEQYF.

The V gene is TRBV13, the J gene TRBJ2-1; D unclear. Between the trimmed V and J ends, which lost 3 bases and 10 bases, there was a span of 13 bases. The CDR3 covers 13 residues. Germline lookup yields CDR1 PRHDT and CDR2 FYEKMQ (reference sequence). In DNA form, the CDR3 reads TGTGCCAGCAGCTTCGGAAATGGAAGGGAGCAGTTCTTC. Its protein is CASSFGNGREQFF.

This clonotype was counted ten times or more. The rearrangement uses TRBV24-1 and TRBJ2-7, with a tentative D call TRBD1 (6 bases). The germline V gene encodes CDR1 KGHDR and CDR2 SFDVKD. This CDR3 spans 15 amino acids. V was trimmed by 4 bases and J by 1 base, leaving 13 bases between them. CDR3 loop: CATSDRRDNSYEQYF. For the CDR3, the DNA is TGTGCCACCAGTGACCGCCGGGACAATTCCTACGAGCAGTACTTC.

The CDR3 bases are TGTGCCAGCAGTTTCGACAGGGGGATGAGCACCGGGGAGCTGTTTTTT. The encoded protein is CASSFDRGMSTGELFF. The V gene is TRBV27, the J gene TRBJ2-2; TRBD1 matches at 9 bases. There are 16 residues in the CDR3. V shed 3 bases, J shed 4 bases, and the junction held 6 bases outside the gene matches. In germline, CDR1 is MNHEY, CDR2 SMNVEV (reference sequence).

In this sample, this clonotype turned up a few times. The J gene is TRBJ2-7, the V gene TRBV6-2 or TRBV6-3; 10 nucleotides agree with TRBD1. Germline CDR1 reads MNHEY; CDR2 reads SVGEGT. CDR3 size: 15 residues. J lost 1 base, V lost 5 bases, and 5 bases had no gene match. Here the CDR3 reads CASSDRQGASYEQYF. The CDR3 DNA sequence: TGTGCCAGCAGTGACCGACAGGGGGCATCCTACGAGCAGTACTTC.

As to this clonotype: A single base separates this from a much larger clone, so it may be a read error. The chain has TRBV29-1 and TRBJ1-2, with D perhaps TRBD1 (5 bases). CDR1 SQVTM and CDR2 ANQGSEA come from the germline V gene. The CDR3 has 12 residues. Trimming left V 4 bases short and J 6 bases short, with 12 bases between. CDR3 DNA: TGCAGCGTTGTATCAGGGAGCAATGGCTACACCTTC. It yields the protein CSVVSGSNGYTF.

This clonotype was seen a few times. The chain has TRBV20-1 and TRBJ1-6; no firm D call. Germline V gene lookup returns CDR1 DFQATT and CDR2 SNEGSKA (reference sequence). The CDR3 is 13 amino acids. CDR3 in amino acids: CSGSSQYNSPLHF. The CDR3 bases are TGCAGCGGCTCGAGCCAGTATAATTCACCCCTCCACTTT.

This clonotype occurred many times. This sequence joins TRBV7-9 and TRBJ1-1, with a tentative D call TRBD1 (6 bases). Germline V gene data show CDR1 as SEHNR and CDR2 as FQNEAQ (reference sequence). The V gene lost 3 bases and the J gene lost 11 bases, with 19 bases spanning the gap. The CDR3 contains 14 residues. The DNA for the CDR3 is TGTGCCAGCAGCTTCCTTCGGCCAACAGGGATTGCTTTCTTT. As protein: CASSFLRPTGIAFF.

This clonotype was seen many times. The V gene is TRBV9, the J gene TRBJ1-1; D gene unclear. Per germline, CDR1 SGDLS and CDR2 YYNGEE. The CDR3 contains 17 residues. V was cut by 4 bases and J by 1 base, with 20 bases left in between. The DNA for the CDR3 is TGTGCCAGCAGCCCCCGGGTGGGGATTTCAGGGAACACTGAAGCTTTCTTT. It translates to CASSPRVGISGNTEAFF. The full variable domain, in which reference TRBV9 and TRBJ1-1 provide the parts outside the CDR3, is DSGVTQTPKHLITATGQRVTLRCSPRSGDLSVYWYQQSLDQGLQFLIQYYNGEERAKGNILERFSAQQFPDLHSELNLSSLELGDSALYFCASSPRVGISGNTEAFFGQGTRLTVV.

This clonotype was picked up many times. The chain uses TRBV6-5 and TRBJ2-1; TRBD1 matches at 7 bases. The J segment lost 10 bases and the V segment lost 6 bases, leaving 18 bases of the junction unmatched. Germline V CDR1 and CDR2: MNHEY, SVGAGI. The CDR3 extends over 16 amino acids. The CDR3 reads CASSLGGAINEEEQFF. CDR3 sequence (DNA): TGTGCCAGCAGCTTAGGGGGCGCAATCAACGAGGAGGAGCAGTTCTTC.

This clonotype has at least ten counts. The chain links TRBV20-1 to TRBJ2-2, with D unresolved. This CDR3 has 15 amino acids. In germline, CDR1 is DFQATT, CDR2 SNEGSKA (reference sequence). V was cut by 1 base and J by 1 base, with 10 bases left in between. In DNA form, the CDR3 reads TGCAGTGCTAGAGTTTTGTCTGAGAACACCGGGGAGCTGTTTTTT. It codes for CSARVLSENTGELFF.

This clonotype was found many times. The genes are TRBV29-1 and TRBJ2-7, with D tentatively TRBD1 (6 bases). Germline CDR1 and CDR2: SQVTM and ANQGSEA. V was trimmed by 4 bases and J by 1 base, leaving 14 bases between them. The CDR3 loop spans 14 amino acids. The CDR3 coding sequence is TGCAGCGTTGTGCCTTTACAGGGATCCTACGAGCAGTACTTC. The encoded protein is CSVVPLQGSYEQYF.

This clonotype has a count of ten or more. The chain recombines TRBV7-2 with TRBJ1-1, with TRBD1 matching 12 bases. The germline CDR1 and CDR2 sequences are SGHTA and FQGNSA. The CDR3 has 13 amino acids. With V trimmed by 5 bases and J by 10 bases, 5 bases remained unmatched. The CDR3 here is CASSLGQGARAFF. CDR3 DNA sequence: TGTGCCAGCAGCCTGGGACAGGGGGCGCGAGCTTTCTTT.

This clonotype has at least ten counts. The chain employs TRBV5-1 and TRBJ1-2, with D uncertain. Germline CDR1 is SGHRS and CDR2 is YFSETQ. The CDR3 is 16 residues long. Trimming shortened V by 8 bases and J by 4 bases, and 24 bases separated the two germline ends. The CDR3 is CARKTALPPYFYGYTF. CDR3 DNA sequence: TGCGCCAGAAAGACTGCTCTCCCTCCCTACTTCTATGGCTACACCTTC.

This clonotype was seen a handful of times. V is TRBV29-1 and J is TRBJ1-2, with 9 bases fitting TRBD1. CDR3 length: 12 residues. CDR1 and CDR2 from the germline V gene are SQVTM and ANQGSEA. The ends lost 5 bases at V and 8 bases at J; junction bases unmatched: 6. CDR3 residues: CSVRTGEGGYTF. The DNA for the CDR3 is TGCAGCGTTCGGACAGGGGAAGGAGGCTACACCTTC.

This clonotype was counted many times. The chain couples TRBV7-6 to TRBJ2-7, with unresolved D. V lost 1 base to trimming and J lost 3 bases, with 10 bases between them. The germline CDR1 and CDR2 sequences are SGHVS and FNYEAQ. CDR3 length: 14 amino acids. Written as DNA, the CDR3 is TGTGCCAGCAGCTTAGTCGTGATAGTCTACGAGCAGTACTTC. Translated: CASSLVVIVYEQYF.

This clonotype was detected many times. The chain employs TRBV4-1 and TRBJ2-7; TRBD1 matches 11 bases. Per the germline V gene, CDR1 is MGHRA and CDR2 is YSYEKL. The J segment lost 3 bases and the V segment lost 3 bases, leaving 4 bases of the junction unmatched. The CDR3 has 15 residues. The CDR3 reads CASSHLGQGGYEQYF. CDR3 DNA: TGCGCCAGCAGCCACTTGGGACAGGGGGGCTACGAGCAGTACTTC.

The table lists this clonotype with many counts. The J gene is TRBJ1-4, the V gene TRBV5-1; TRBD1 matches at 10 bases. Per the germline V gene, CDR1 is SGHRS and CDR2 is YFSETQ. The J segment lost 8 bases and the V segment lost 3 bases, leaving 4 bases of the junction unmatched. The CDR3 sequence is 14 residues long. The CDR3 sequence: CASSSGTGEEKLFF. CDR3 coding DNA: TGCGCCAGCAGCTCCGGGACAGGGGAGGAAAAACTGTTTTTT.

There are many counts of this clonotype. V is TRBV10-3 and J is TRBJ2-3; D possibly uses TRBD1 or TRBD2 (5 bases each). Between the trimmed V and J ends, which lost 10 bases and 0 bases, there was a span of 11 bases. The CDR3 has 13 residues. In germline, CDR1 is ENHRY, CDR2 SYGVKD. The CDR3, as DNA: TGTGCCAAGAAGGGACCGAGCACAGATACGCAGTATTTT. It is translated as CAKKGPSTDTQYF.

CDR3 nucleotide sequence: TGTGCCAGCAATGCTCGGACTAGCGGGAGTTACGAGCAGTACTTC. It specifies CASNARTSGSYEQYF. The chain has TRBV2 and TRBJ2-7; 13 bases fit TRBD2. Germline CDR1 and CDR2: SNHLY and FYNNEI. The CDR3 runs to 15 residues. V trimming: 7 bases; J trimming: 4 bases; junction bases outside the gene matches: 7.

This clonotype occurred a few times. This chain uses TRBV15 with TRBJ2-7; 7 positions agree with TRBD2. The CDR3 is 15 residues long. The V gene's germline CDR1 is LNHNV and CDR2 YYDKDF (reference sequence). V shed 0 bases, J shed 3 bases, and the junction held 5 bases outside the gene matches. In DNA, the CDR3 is TGTGCCACCAGCAGAGATGCTACGGGGGGCTACGAGCAGTACTTC. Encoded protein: CATSRDATGGYEQYF.

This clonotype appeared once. The CDR3: CASSPLRGTGRGNQPQHF. CDR3 sequence (DNA): TGTGCCAGTAGCCCGCTACGAGGGACAGGCCGGGGCAATCAGCCCCAGCATTTT. This chain joins TRBV19 and TRBJ1-5; 8 positions match TRBD1. The V gene end was trimmed by 6 bases and the J gene end by 2 bases; junction bases not matched to a gene: 15. Germline CDR1 reads LNHDA; CDR2 reads SQIVND (reference sequence). This CDR3 is 18 amino acids long.

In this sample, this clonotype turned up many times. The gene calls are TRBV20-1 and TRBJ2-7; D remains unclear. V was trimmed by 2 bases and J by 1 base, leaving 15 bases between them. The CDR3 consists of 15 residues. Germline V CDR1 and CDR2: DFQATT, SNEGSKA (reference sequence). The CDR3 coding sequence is TGCAGTGCTAGAAGCGCCGGCGACACTTCCTACGAGCAGTACTTC. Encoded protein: CSARSAGDTSYEQYF.

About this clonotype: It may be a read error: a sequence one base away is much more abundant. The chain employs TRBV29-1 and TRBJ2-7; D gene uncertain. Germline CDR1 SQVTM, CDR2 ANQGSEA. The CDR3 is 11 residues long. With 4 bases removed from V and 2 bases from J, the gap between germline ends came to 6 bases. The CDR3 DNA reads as TGCAGCGTTGCCAGAACCTACGAGCAGTACTTC. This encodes CSVARTYEQYF.

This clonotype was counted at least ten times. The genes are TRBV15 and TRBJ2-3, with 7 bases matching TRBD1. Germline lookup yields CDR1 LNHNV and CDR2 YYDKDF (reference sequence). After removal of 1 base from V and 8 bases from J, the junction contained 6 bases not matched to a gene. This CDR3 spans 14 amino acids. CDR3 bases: TGTGCCACCAGCAGAGGACAGGGCGAAGGTACGCAGTATTTT. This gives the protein CATSRGQGEGTQYF.

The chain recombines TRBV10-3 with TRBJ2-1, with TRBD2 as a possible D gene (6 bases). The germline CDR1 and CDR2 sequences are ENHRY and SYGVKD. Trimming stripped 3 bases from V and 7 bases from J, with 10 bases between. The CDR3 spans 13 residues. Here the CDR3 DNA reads TGTGCCATCAGTGATTTGGGGGGAAATGAGCAGTTCTTC. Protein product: CAISDLGGNEQFF.

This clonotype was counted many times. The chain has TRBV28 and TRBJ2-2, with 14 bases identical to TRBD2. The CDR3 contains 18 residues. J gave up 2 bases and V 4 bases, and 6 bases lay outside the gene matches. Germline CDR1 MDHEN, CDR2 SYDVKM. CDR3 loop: CASSYRLAGGPNTGELFF. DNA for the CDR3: TGTGCCAGCAGTTATAGACTAGCGGGAGGGCCAAACACCGGGGAGCTGTTTTTT.

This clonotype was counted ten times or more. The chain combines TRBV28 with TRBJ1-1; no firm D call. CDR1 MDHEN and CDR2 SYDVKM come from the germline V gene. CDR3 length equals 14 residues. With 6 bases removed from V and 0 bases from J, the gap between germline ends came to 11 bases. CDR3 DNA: TGTGCCAGCAGGCGAAGAATCATGAACACTGAAGCTTTCTTT. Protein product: CASRRRIMNTEAFF.